Described below is a single T cell receptor beta chain sequence and its context. The antigen remains unidentified. The sample originates from a study of shared clonotypes between healthy human individuals. Across the whole study: Per-donor plates numbered three CD4 naive, three CD4 memory, two CD8 naive and one CD8 memory. Broader study findings: For naive CD4 cells, approximately 5% of clonotypes were shared across four donors. Generation of non-shared clonotypes was less probable than generation of clonotypes shared by all four donors.

The method was immunoSEQ multiplex PCR; TCRdb's version includes in-frame clones alone and lacks a portion of them. The table includes around 1,000,000 clones, around 77% detected once. Germline values: CDR1 MDHEN, CDR2 SYDVKM. Trimming cost V 3 bases and J 0 bases; bases outside gene matches: 5. The CDR3 is 16 amino acids. Sequenced: memory CD4+ T cells from PBMCs. Subset described: CD45RA-negative fraction. The sequence was obtained from a man aged 18-30 years in good health. Some clones in this sample may be carry-over from other donors' samples. The rearrangement uses TRBV28 and TRBJ1-5; 7 nucleotides agree with TRBD1. CDR3 sequence reads: CASSFPGGGSNQPQHF. CDR3 in DNA: TGTGCCAGCAGTTTCCCAGGGGGAGGTAGCAATCAGCCCCAGCATTTT.